Here is one T cell receptor (beta chain) with its context. The target antigen is unknown. The V end was cut by 4 bases, the J end by 0 bases, with 10 bases between. Germline V lookup: CDR1 SGHRS, CDR2 YFSETQ. This CDR3 spans 14 amino acids. Template switching added a universal primer site; cDNA carried unique molecular identifiers. One entry per CDR3 protein, called by TCRdb with MiXCR from the 5' RACE reads. The table has 400,000 to 650,000 distinct CDR3 sequences, 20% to 25% seen once. This entry comes from a study of identical twins. Study observations and caveats: Monozygotic twins shared more out-of-frame TCR alpha than recombination models predicted. Invariant T cells like MAIT and iNKT could partly confound the zero-insertion analyses.

Another study also made use of these data, one on T cells expressing NK-cell markers. That paper adds: Sorted CD3+CD56-NKG2C+, CD3+CD56+NKG2C+ and CD3+CD56+NKG2C- T cells supplied the TCR beta repertoires.

The clonotype originates from a woman aged 18 to 35 in good health. What was sequenced was CD4+ T cells sorted from blood. The V gene is TRBV5-1, the J gene TRBJ1-1, with D unclear. CDR3: CASSPVLMNTEAFF. Written as DNA, the CDR3 is TGCGCCAGCAGCCCCGTACTAATGAACACTGAAGCTTTCTTT.